One and the same sample provided the 25 T cell receptor beta chains below, sequenced in a study of spatial heterogeneity in lung cancer. TCRdb reprocessed the 5' RACE reads with MiXCR, giving one entry per CDR3 protein. Counted here are 4,000 to 5,000 distinct CDR3 sequences, roughly 24% occurring once; the ten biggest clones make up 5.7%. Time point indicated: blood at routine non-recurrence follow-up after resection. This material consisted of PBMCs, taken at follow-up. Source of these receptors: a male donor with early-stage non-small cell lung cancer.

By sample share, this clonotype is large. V gene TRBV4-2 combines with J gene TRBJ2-5; D not certain. Between the trimmed V and J ends, which lost 1 base and 0 bases, there was a span of 15 bases. The CDR3 is 17 amino acids. Germline assignment: CDR1 LGHNA and CDR2 YNFKEQ. The CDR3 region has the DNA TGTGCCAGCAGCCAAGGAGGTACTTACGTAAACCAAGAGACCCAGTACTTC. It specifies CASSQGGTYVNQETQYF.

By frequency in the sample, this clonotype is large. V gene TRBV23-1 combines with J gene TRBJ1-5; weak D call: TRBD1 (5 bases). TRBV23-1 is classed as an ORF, of uncertain function. Trimming took 2 bases from V and 2 from J, leaving 13 bases between them. This CDR3 has 16 residues. CDR3 DNA sequence: TGCGCCAGCAGTCAAGAGGGACGGAGGGGCAATCAGCCCCAGCATTTT. Amino acid sequence: CASSQEGRRGNQPQHF.

This clonotype was seen a single time. The CDR3, as DNA: TGTGCCAGCAGTTTTAGAAGCGGGAACACTGAAGCTTTCTTT. The encoded protein is CASSFRSGNTEAFF. This chain links TRBV7-9 with TRBJ1-1; D remains ambiguous. Germline values: CDR1 SEHNR, CDR2 FQNEAQ (reference sequence). V was clipped by 6 bases and J by 1 base, with 12 bases between them. This CDR3 has 14 amino acids.

This clonotype counts as medium-sized. V usage is TRBV30 and J usage is TRBJ1-5; no definite D call. Trimming shortened V by 0 bases and J by 0 bases, and 3 bases separated the two germline ends. CDR3 length: 13 amino acids. Germline V gene lookup returns CDR1 GTSNPN and CDR2 SVGIG (reference sequence). Here the CDR3 DNA reads TGTGCCTGGAGTGTACATAGCAATCAGCCCCAGCATTTT. It yields the protein CAWSVHSNQPQHF.

In its sample, this clonotype ranks as medium-sized. The gene calls are TRBV7-2 and TRBJ2-7, with 8 bases matching TRBD1. Germline-derived CDR1 and CDR2 are SGHTA and FQGNSA. The CDR3 runs 15 residues. Trimming took 5 bases from V and 0 from J; bases not matched to a gene: 6. The CDR3 DNA follows: TGTGCCAGCAGCACGGACAGGGAATCCTCCTACGAGCAGTACTTC. It translates to CASSTDRESSYEQYF.

This clonotype was found a few times. This chain uses TRBV14 with TRBJ2-7, with D perhaps matching TRBD2 (6 bases). V was trimmed by 1 base and J by 7 bases, leaving 11 bases between them. Germline V lookup: CDR1 SGHDN, CDR2 FVKESK. The CDR3 runs to 13 residues. The CDR3 loop reads CASSQVVGGEQYF. CDR3 DNA: TGTGCCAGCAGCCAAGTGGTGGGGGGAGAGCAGTACTTC.

The chain uses TRBV6-2 or TRBV6-3 and TRBJ2-1, with 16 bases aligning to TRBD2. V lost 5 bases, J lost 5 bases, and 12 bases stayed unmatched. There are 19 residues in the CDR3. Germline assignment: CDR1 MNHEY and CDR2 SVGEGT. The CDR3 spells CASSPGTSGRGSINNEQFF. The CDR3 coding sequence is TGTGCCAGCAGTCCCGGGACTAGCGGGAGGGGGAGCATCAACAATGAGCAGTTCTTC.

This clonotype is deemed medium-sized (0.01 to 0.1%). The J gene is TRBJ2-5, the V gene TRBV7-3; maybe TRBD2 (6 bases). The CDR3 loop spans 15 amino acids. V lost 2 bases to trimming and J lost 4 bases, with 14 bases between them. CDR1 and CDR2 from the germline V gene are SGHTA and FQGTGA. CDR3 residues: CASSLGGGTRETQYF. The CDR3 nucleotides read TGTGCCAGCAGCTTAGGAGGCGGGACGAGAGAGACCCAGTACTTC.

This clonotype ranks as medium-sized. This chain uses TRBV7-2 with TRBJ2-5; TRBD2 aligns across 7 bases. The V gene's germline CDR1 is SGHTA and CDR2 FQGNSA. J was trimmed by 7 bases and V by 3 bases; bases with no gene match: 2. The CDR3 is made up of 12 amino acids. In DNA form, the CDR3 reads TGTGCCAGCAGCTTTGGGAGGGGGACCCAGTACTTC. It is translated as CASSFGRGTQYF. Full variable domain (missing parts from reference TRBV7-2 and TRBJ2-5): GAGVSQSPSNKVTEKGKDVELRCDPISGHTALYWYRQSLGQGLEFLIYFQGNSAPDKSGLPSDRFSAERTGGSVSTLTIQRTQQEDSAVYLCASSFGRGTQYFGPGTRLLVL.

V usage is TRBV6-2 or TRBV6-3 and J usage is TRBJ2-7; D not certain. The CDR3 covers 12 residues. Per germline, CDR1 MNHEY and CDR2 SVGEGT. Trimming took off 6 bases at V and 6 bases at J, with 12 bases between the two ends. The chain's CDR3 is CASRSHPLEQYF. In DNA form, the CDR3 reads TGTGCCAGCAGATCCCATCCACTCGAGCAGTACTTC.

In this sample, this clonotype turned up a few times. The chain links TRBV5-6 to TRBJ1-1, with unresolved D. The CDR3 covers 17 residues. V dropped 5 bases and J dropped 2 bases, with 22 bases sitting between them. Per germline, CDR1 SGHDT and CDR2 YYEEEE. CDR3 in amino acids: CASSIIDIGLGNTEAFF. In DNA, the CDR3 is TGTGCCAGCAGTATTATAGACATCGGTTTGGGAAACACTGAAGCTTTCTTT. The whole variable domain, filled in from reference TRBV5-6 and TRBJ1-1, reads DAGVTQSPTHLIKTRGQQVTLRCSPKSGHDTVSWYQQALGQGPQFIFQYYEEEERQRGNFPDRFSGHQFPNYSSELNVNALLLGDSALYLCASSIIDIGLGNTEAFFGQGTRLTVV.

This clonotype has more than one count but fewer than ten. This chain uses TRBV29-1 with TRBJ2-3; D possibly corresponds to TRBD1 (5 bases). The CDR3 sequence is 13 residues long. Trimming removed 6 bases from V and 1 base from J, with 11 bases in between. CDR1 SQVTM and CDR2 ANQGSEA come from the germline V gene. CDR3 sequence reads: CSVSTDRTDTQYF. Here the CDR3 DNA reads TGCAGCGTCTCGACAGACCGCACAGATACGCAGTATTTT.

By its share, this clonotype is medium-sized (0.01 to 0.1%). The CDR3 coding sequence is TGTGCCAGCAAGGTGATGAACACCGGGGAGCTGTTTTTT. Translation gives CASKVMNTGELFF. The V gene is TRBV2, the J gene TRBJ2-2; D is undetermined. In germline, CDR1 is SNHLY, CDR2 FYNNEI. V lost 7 bases, J lost 1 base, and 7 bases lay in between. The CDR3 extends over 13 amino acids.

The chain employs TRBV5-1 and TRBJ1-1; TRBD1 agrees at 8 bases. Germline V gene sequence: CDR1 SGHRS, CDR2 YFSETQ. The ends lost 8 bases at V and 2 bases at J; junction bases unmatched: 8. This CDR3 has 14 amino acids. CDR3 in DNA: TGCGCCAGTTCGACAGGGGATGGAAACACTGAAGCTTTCTTT. Translating gives CASSTGDGNTEAFF.

The chain links TRBV11-2 to TRBJ2-1, with 9 bases lining up with TRBD1. Germline CDR1 SGHAT, CDR2 FQNNGV. Unmatched junction bases numbered 12, after V lost 0 bases and J lost 12 bases. This CDR3 contains 16 residues. The DNA of the CDR3 is TGTGCCAGCAGCTTAGATCAGGTACAGGGGGCGAAGGGGCAGTTCTTC. Its protein is CASSLDQVQGAKGQFF.

This clonotype is medium-sized in the sample. The CDR3 DNA follows: TGTGCCAGCAGTCCCCGTTTGGATGAGCAGTTCTTC. Translating gives CASSPRLDEQFF. The chain is built from TRBV7-3 and TRBJ2-1, with no clear D. Germline lookup yields CDR1 SGHTA and CDR2 FQGTGA. The CDR3 contains 12 residues. Trimming took off 6 bases at V and 8 bases at J, with 11 bases between the two ends.

The chain employs TRBV5-1 and TRBJ2-7, with D unresolved. Trimming took 4 bases from V and 7 from J, leaving 18 bases between them. Per germline, CDR1 SGHRS and CDR2 YFSETQ. The CDR3 runs 14 residues. This CDR3 reads CASSVQVNSREQYF. CDR3 nucleotide sequence: TGCGCCAGCAGCGTGCAAGTCAATTCGAGGGAGCAGTACTTC.

In its sample, this clonotype was seen a few times. CDR3 in amino acids: CASSETTGAQHF. The DNA for the CDR3 is TGTGCCAGCAGTGAAACCACGGGGGCCCAGCATTTT. The chain joins TRBV25-1 to TRBJ1-5, with D maybe TRBD1 (5 bases). Deletions cut 2 bases from V and 11 bases from J, with 10 bases between. The CDR3 extends over 12 amino acids. The V gene's germline CDR1 is MGHDK and CDR2 SYGVNS.

Within the sample, this clonotype is medium-sized. The rearrangement links TRBV2 to TRBJ1-1, with TRBD1 matching 8 bases. The CDR3 totals 14 residues. Germline V CDR1 and CDR2: SNHLY, FYNNEI. The J segment lost 1 base and the V segment lost 4 bases, leaving 2 bases of the junction unmatched. CDR3 DNA: TGTGCCAGCAGTGTACAGGGGGGGAACACTGAAGCTTTCTTT. It codes for CASSVQGGNTEAFF.

V usage is TRBV6-4 and J usage is TRBJ2-3, with TRBD1 matching over 9 bases. The junction had 5 bases not matched to a gene; V was cut back by 4 bases and J by 3 bases. Germline values: CDR1 MRHNA, CDR2 SNTAGT. This CDR3 comprises 15 residues. The CDR3 DNA reads TGTGCCAGCAGTGGAACAGGGGGCGCGACAGATACGCAGTATTTT. Translating gives CASSGTGGATDTQYF.

V gene TRBV2 combines with J gene TRBJ2-5; perhaps TRBD2 as D (5 bases). Trimming stripped 9 bases from V and 5 bases from J, with 22 bases between. CDR3 length: 15 residues. CDR1 and CDR2 from the germline V gene are SNHLY and FYNNEI. The CDR3 DNA reads as TGTGCCAGATCGGACCTTACCGAACGAGGGGAGACCCAGTACTTC. It specifies CARSDLTERGETQYF.

By share, this clonotype ranks as medium-sized. V gene TRBV29-1 combines with J gene TRBJ2-3; no reliable D call. CDR1 is SQVTM, CDR2 ANQGSEA, per germline. This CDR3 region has 13 residues. Trimming cost V 5 bases and J 4 bases, with 13 bases left between them. CDR3 coding DNA: TGCAGCGTTCAAACAACAACCGCAGATACGCAGTATTTT. Protein sequence: CSVQTTTADTQYF.

The chain carries TRBV23-1 and TRBJ2-7, with a tentative D call TRBD1 (5 bases). TRBV23-1 falls under the ORF class, with uncertain function. CDR3 length equals 11 residues. V lost 2 bases and J lost 9, with 8 bases in between. The CDR3 loop is CASSQIRGQYF. DNA of the CDR3: TGCGCCAGCAGTCAAATAAGGGGGCAGTACTTC.

This clonotype rates as medium-sized. This sequence joins TRBV24-1 and TRBJ2-2, with D possibly being TRBD2 (5 bases). This CDR3 is 15 amino acids long. Trimming shortened V by 3 bases and J by 2 bases, and 9 bases separated the two germline ends. The germline gives CDR1 KGHDR, CDR2 SFDVKD. The CDR3 protein is CATSDPGYNTGELFF. CDR3 sequence (DNA): TGTGCCACCAGTGATCCGGGATACAACACCGGGGAGCTGTTTTTT.

This clonotype is deemed medium-sized (0.01 to 0.1%). This chain uses TRBV9 with TRBJ2-5; the D gene is possibly TRBD1 (5 bases). Germline lookup yields CDR1 SGDLS and CDR2 YYNGEE. The CDR3 runs to 15 residues. Between the trimmed V and J ends, which lost 0 bases and 1 base, there was a span of 10 bases. As DNA, the CDR3 is TGTGCCAGCAGCGTAGTAGGGGCCCCCCAAGAGACCCAGTACTTC. This translates into CASSVVGAPQETQYF.